The rows below give T cell receptor beta chains drawn from one sample of a study of T cell clones after liver transplantation. Assay used: immunoSEQ multiplex PCR; TCRdb lists only in-frame clones, some missing. The data show approximately 72,000 clones, about nine tenths seen once. Source: CD4+ T cells from blood, taken before liver transplant. Receptor source: a human donor who received a liver transplant. CDR3s include the opening cysteine and the closing phenylalanine or tryptophan.

>TRBV1|TRBJ1-5
CTSSQRKRSQPQHF
>TRBV7-2|TRBJ1-2
CASSLGGSHYGYTF
>TRBV5-1|TRBJ2-5
CASSFRTGMAETQYF
>TRBV7-2|TRBJ2-7
CASSSGTSGSYEQYF
>TRBV5-1|TRBJ2-1
CASSLGGTGINEQFF
>TRBV28|TRBJ1-5
CASSLEARQPQHF
>TRBV10-3|TRBJ2-3
CAISESTGADTQYF
>TRBV5-6|TRBJ2-7
CASSLRGLSYEQYF
>TRBV11-1|TRBJ2-1
CASSQPGLADPRQFF
>TRBV28|TRBJ2-6
CASSTPRGGANVLTF
>TRBV28|TRBJ1-5
CASNPTLRGNQPQHF
>TRBV18|TRBJ2-1
CASSPPSFDEQFF
>TRBV28|TRBJ1-2
CASSLAATRYGYTF
>TRBV28|TRBJ1-5
CASRKGTPQHF
>TRBV27|TRBJ2-5
CASSARGQGRETQYF
>TRBV29-1|TRBJ2-3
CSVEGTGADTQYF
>TRBV5-4|TRBJ2-4
CASSASPTGAKNIQYF
>TRBV11-3|TRBJ2-5
CASSLDGTGGQETQYF
>TRBV7-6|TRBJ2-1
CASSPYAGDEQFF
>TRBV29-1|TRBJ2-1
CSVEDQGGNEQFF
>TRBV11-2|TRBJ2-1
CASSTELYNEQFF
>TRBV5-6|TRBJ2-5
CASSGGTGEETQYF
>TRBV7-8|TRBJ2-4
CASSLGSGNIQYF
>TRBV11-3|TRBJ1-6
CASSLGTAIPNSPLHF
>TRBV7-2|TRBJ1-1
CASSLREGGEAFF
>TRBV28|TRBJ1-2
CASSSGSISNYGYTF
>TRBV18|TRBJ2-2
CASPSSTGELFF
>TRBV5-6|TRBJ2-1
CASSPRSAGGREQFF
>TRBV4-1|TRBJ2-1
CASSQEIAGPGVLEQFF
>TRBV7-9|TRBJ2-3
CASSTRQFADTQYF
>TRBV4-2|TRBJ2-3
CASKTSGTEADTQYF
>TRBV30|TRBJ2-2
CAWSRDSKSIYLDTGELFF
>TRBV11-1|TRBJ2-2
CASSLGLAGVTGELFF
>TRBV9|TRBJ2-1
CASSARGTSSNEQFF
>TRBV5-1|TRBJ1-5
CASSLAPGNQPQHF
>TRBV19|TRBJ1-1
CASSIDLGAAEAFF
>TRBV28|TRBJ2-7
CASRGASGLTYEQYF
>TRBV7-2|TRBJ2-3
CASSPFPRGTDTQYF
>TRBV7-3|TRBJ2-3
CASSPSLPDTQYF
>TRBV6-1|TRBJ2-7
CASSESPVQGSLQYF
>TRBV28|TRBJ1-5
CASSLFGGNQPQHF
>TRBV5-1|TRBJ2-5
CASSLSGPRETQYF
>TRBV4-2|TRBJ1-3
CASSQDFRPGGASGNTIYF
>TRBV7-9|TRBJ2-3
CASSTSGSTDTQYF
>TRBV6-5|TRBJ1-2
CASRATVNYGYTF
>TRBV29-1|TRBJ1-2
CSVVGGTGSGYTF
>TRBV11-3|TRBJ2-3
CASSLGLAESTDTQYF
>TRBV6-5|TRBJ2-1
CASSTGGLSYNEQFF
>TRBV2|TRBJ2-7
CASSVIEGEGQQYF
>TRBV7-2|TRBJ2-5
CASSLERHAGSETQYF
>TRBV11-2|TRBJ2-5
CASSLSDGQETQYF
>TRBV19|TRBJ1-2
CASSPNHPGNLNYGYTF